Detailed here is one T cell receptor beta chain. Its target is not known. The data are from a study of cytomegalovirus exposure and HLA in healthy donors. Regarding the study as a whole: Of the V segments, some could not be distinguished, including TRBV6-2 and TRBV6-3, and were excluded. According to an earlier analysis, most TCR beta V segments yielded productive rearrangements about 87% or about 30% of the time. Per a later analysis, 18,000 or so TCR beta sequences showed association with HLA alleles at 0.05 false discovery rate.

J lost 1 base, V lost 11 bases, and 7 bases had no gene match. Germline V lookup: CDR1 MNHEY, CDR2 SVGAGI. This CDR3 has 13 amino acids. Both 60 Vbeta primers and 13 Jbeta primers went into the PCR. The authors' processing: It was a later analysis that counted around 85 million unique TCR beta chains, of which approximately 9.9 million were shared. TCRdb keeps only in-frame clones here, not all; method: immunoSEQ multiplex PCR. The DNA gave D and trimming, while V, J and clone size come from that table. The sample has under 150,000 clones, around three quarters seen once. This sequence joins TRBV6-5 and TRBJ2-7; 8 bases line up with TRBD2. The specimen sequenced was PBMCs. The sequence was collected from a man aged 30-40 years in good health and CMV-seropositive. This chain's CDR3 is CAGQTSASYEQYF. The CDR3 DNA is TGTGCCGGACAGACTAGCGCTTCCTACGAGCAGTACTTC.